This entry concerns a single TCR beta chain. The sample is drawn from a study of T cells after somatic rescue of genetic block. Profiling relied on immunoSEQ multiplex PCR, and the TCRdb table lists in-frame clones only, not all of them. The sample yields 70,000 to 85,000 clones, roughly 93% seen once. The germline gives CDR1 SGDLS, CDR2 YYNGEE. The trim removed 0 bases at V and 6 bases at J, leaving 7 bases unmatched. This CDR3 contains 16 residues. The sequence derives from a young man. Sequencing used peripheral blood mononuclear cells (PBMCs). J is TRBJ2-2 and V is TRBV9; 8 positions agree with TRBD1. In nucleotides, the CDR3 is TGTGCCAGCAGCGTAGCCCAGGGGGCGCCGGCCGGGGAGCTGTTTTTT. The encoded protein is CASSVAQGAPAGELFF.